These 21 T cell receptor beta chains share one sample of origin, sequenced in a study of control samples from healthy donors and cancer patients. Here immunoSEQ multiplex PCR was the method, and the copy in TCRdb shows in-frame clones only, minus some. This sample has some 100,000 clones, with around 88% found just once. The sequencing sample was made of blood. The receptors stem from a young man in good health.

V gene TRBV5-4 combines with J gene TRBJ2-3, with TRBD2 identical over 12 bases. With V trimmed by 2 bases and J by 1 base, 2 bases remained unmatched. Germline-derived CDR1 and CDR2 are SGHNT and YYREEE (reference sequence). There are 16 residues in the CDR3. This CDR3 reads CASSLLAGGGTDTQYF. Here the CDR3 DNA reads TGTGCCAGCAGCTTACTAGCGGGGGGTGGCACAGATACGCAGTATTTT.

The chain uses TRBV7-8 and TRBJ1-5, with 7 bases lining up with TRBD1. With 4 bases clipped from V and 4 bases from J, the junction kept 4 bases outside the gene matches. This CDR3 contains 14 residues. Germline CDR1 is SGHVS and CDR2 is FQNEAQ. The CDR3 spells CASSSPQGNQPQHF. CDR3 in DNA: TGTGCCAGCAGCTCCCCACAGGGGAATCAGCCCCAGCATTTT.

The rearrangement links TRBV4-1 to TRBJ2-7; TRBD1 agrees at 12 bases. The CDR3 spans 15 residues. Per germline, CDR1 MGHRA and CDR2 YSYEKL. Trimming removed 4 bases from V and 5 bases from J; junction bases left unmatched: 6. This chain's CDR3 is CASSPPGQGANEQYF. CDR3 DNA: TGCGCCAGCAGCCCCCCGGGACAGGGGGCAAACGAGCAGTACTTC.

This clone turned up a few times. This chain joins TRBV18 and TRBJ2-2; D is unresolved. The V end was cut by 3 bases, the J end by 6 bases, with 8 bases between. CDR1 is KGHSH, CDR2 LQKENI, per germline. CDR3 length: 13 amino acids. CDR3 sequence reads: CASSPKMPGELFF. For the CDR3, the DNA is TGTGCCAGCTCACCCAAAATGCCCGGGGAGCTGTTTTTT.

The rearrangement links TRBV5-1 to TRBJ2-3; the D call may be TRBD1 or TRBD2 (6 bases each). The germline CDR1 and CDR2 sequences are SGHRS and YFSETQ. The CDR3 has 16 residues. V shed 1 base and J shed 0 bases, with 12 bases lying between them. CDR3: CASSLNGGGSTDTQYF. The CDR3 nucleotides are TGCGCCAGCAGCTTGAACGGGGGCGGTAGCACAGATACGCAGTATTTT.

J is TRBJ2-7 and V is TRBV5-4; possible D gene TRBD2, 6 bases. Germline loops: CDR1 SGHNT, CDR2 YYREEE (reference sequence). V gave up 4 bases and J gave up 0 bases, with 11 bases separating them. This CDR3 contains 14 residues. CDR3 protein: CASSTPTSSYEQYF. The CDR3 nucleotides are TGTGCCAGCAGCACGCCGACTAGCTCCTACGAGCAGTACTTC.

This clone occurred once. The CDR3 loop reads CAISESGPNQPQHF. CDR3 DNA: TGTGCCATCAGTGAGTCTGGACCTAATCAGCCCCAGCATTTT. This chain connects TRBV10-3 to TRBJ1-5, with D uncertain. V was cut by 0 bases and J by 4 bases, with 7 bases left in between. This CDR3 spans 14 amino acids. From germline, CDR1 is ENHRY and CDR2 SYGVKD.

The sample holds one count of this clone. The genes are TRBV12-3 or TRBV12-4 and TRBJ2-7; D possibly uses TRBD1 or TRBD2 (6 bases each). V was shortened by 8 bases and J by 4 bases, with 15 bases between the two germline ends. The CDR3 has 13 amino acids. The CDR3 loop is CASREGGSYEQYV. The DNA for the CDR3 is TGTGCCAGCCGTGAGGGGGGTTCGTACGAGCAGTACGTC.

This rearrangement joins TRBV7-6 to TRBJ2-2; D may match TRBD1 or TRBD2 (6 bases each). Germline V gives CDR1 SGHVS, CDR2 FNYEAQ. The CDR3 covers 18 residues. Trimming removed 1 base from V and 4 bases from J, with 19 bases in between. CDR3 region: CASSLVASGADGTGELFF. The CDR3 DNA reads as TGTGCCAGCAGCTTAGTGGCCTCGGGGGCTGATGGCACCGGGGAGCTGTTTTTT.

This sequence joins TRBV29-1 and TRBJ2-5; 8 bases are shared with TRBD1. This CDR3 region has 12 residues. V was pared by 2 bases and J by 7 bases, with 3 bases of the junction left unmatched. Germline CDR1 and CDR2: SQVTM and ANQGSEA. CDR3 loop: CSVEQGAATQYF. CDR3 bases: TGCAGCGTTGAACAGGGGGCGGCGACCCAGTACTTC.

This clone was recorded only once. The V gene is TRBV5-4, the J gene TRBJ2-3; 9 bases are a match to TRBD2. This CDR3 is built from 16 residues. J lost 3 bases, V lost 4 bases, and 9 bases had no gene match. Germline CDR1 is SGHNT and CDR2 is YYREEE (reference sequence). CDR3 in DNA: TGTGCCAGCAGCGCACTAGCGGGTGCTGGGACAGATACGCAGTATTTT. Translating gives CASSALAGAGTDTQYF. The full variable domain, completed using reference TRBV5-4 and TRBJ2-3, is ETGVTQSPTHLIKTRGQQVTLRCSSQSGHNTVSWYQQALGQGPQFIFQYYREEENGRGNFPPRFSGLQFPNYSSELNVNALELDDSALYLCASSALAGAGTDTQYFGPGTRLTVL.

CDR3 sequence: CASSLFWRYDRGYTF. The CDR3 DNA follows: TGTGCCAGCAGCTTATTTTGGAGGTATGATCGGGGCTACACCTTC. The rearrangement joins TRBV7-3 to TRBJ1-2; D is undetermined. The CDR3 totals 15 residues. Germline V gene lookup returns CDR1 SGHTA and CDR2 FQGTGA. The germline V and J ends were trimmed by 2 bases and 8 bases, with 18 bases remaining between them.

The V and J genes are TRBV9 and TRBJ1-1, with a weak D call TRBD1 (6 bases). Trimming left V 4 bases short and J 1 base short, with 11 bases between. Per germline, CDR1 SGDLS and CDR2 YYNGEE. The CDR3 extends over 14 amino acids. DNA of the CDR3: TGTGCCAGCAGCTCAGGGGATGGGAACACTGAAGCTTTCTTT. Encoded protein: CASSSGDGNTEAFF.

J is TRBJ1-5 and V is TRBV24-1; D uncertain. The CDR3 is made up of 12 amino acids. Trimming removed 3 bases at V and 5 bases at J, with 4 bases between. CDR1 is KGHDR and CDR2 is SFDVKD in the germline V gene. This CDR3 is CATSDGYQPQHF. For the CDR3, the DNA is TGTGCCACCAGTGATGGGTATCAGCCCCAGCATTTT.

The genes are TRBV19 and TRBJ2-2, with 9 bases identical to TRBD1. Germline lookup yields CDR1 LNHDA and CDR2 SQIVND (reference sequence). Germline trimming cut 8 bases from V and 4 bases from J; bases unmatched to any gene: 14. This CDR3 has 17 residues. CDR3 DNA: TGTGCCAGTTATTCCCCAGGCGGGACAGGGTCCACCGGGGAGCTGTTTTTT. Encoded protein: CASYSPGGTGSTGELFF.

The chain recombines TRBV11-1 with TRBJ1-6, with D unclear. Germline assignment: CDR1 SGHAT and CDR2 FQDESV (reference sequence). V dropped 4 bases and J dropped 4 bases, with 11 bases sitting between them. The CDR3 covers 15 residues. CDR3: CASSYTGKYNSPLHF. The CDR3 nucleotides are TGTGCCAGCAGCTACACCGGGAAGTATAATTCACCCCTCCACTTT.

The chain links TRBV6-6 to TRBJ1-1, with TRBD1 matching 8 bases. Losses at the gene ends were 6 bases for V and 1 base for J; bases not matched to a gene: 4. There are 14 residues in the CDR3. CDR1 is MNHNY and CDR2 is SVGAGI in the germline V gene (reference sequence). The CDR3 spells CASSRGTGNTEAFF. For the CDR3, the DNA is TGTGCCAGCAGCCGCGGGACAGGGAACACTGAAGCTTTCTTT.

As DNA, the CDR3 is TGTGCCAGCAGCGTAGACTTAGGGACTAGCCCACCGTTCTTC. Translating gives CASSVDLGTSPPFF. The chain employs TRBV9 and TRBJ2-1; TRBD2 matches 9 bases. V lost 0 bases and J lost 15; bases outside the gene matches: 10. The CDR3 spans 14 residues. Germline CDR1 SGDLS, CDR2 YYNGEE.

The genes are TRBV18 and TRBJ2-5; D not resolved. The CDR3 totals 13 residues. Trimming took off 0 bases at V and 4 bases at J, with 6 bases between the two ends. Germline CDR1 KGHSH, CDR2 LQKENI. CDR3 loop: CASSPPARETQYF. The DNA of the CDR3 is TGTGCCAGCTCACCACCTGCTCGAGAGACCCAGTACTTC. The full variable domain, its missing parts supplied by reference TRBV18 and TRBJ2-5, is NAGVMQNPRHLVRRRGQEARLRCSPMKGHSHVYWYRQLPEEGLKFMVYLQKENIIDESGMPKERFSAEFPKEGPSILRIQQVVRGDSAAYFCASSPPARETQYFGPGTRLLVL.

The chain recombines TRBV5-4 with TRBJ1-1; no clear D gene. Germline V gene lookup returns CDR1 SGHNT and CDR2 YYREEE (reference sequence). There are 13 residues in the CDR3. V was trimmed by 4 bases and J by 5 bases, leaving 12 bases between them. CDR3 region: CASSPTRSTEAFF. DNA for the CDR3: TGTGCCAGCAGCCCAACGCGGTCGACTGAAGCTTTCTTT.

The chain has TRBV20-1 and TRBJ2-3; 10 bases agree with TRBD2. The CDR3 runs to 14 residues. The germline V gene has CDR1 DFQATT and CDR2 SNEGSKA (reference sequence). V dropped 3 bases and J dropped 3; count of bases not matched to a gene: 3. CDR3 DNA: TGCAGTGCTAGTAAGCGGGAGGGGACAGATACGCAGTATTTT. This gives the protein CSASKREGTDTQYF.